The entry below gives a single TCR beta chain sequence along with its context. The antigen is unknown. The source of the sample is a study of graft-versus-host responses after intestinal transplantation. Background on the study: Induction with anti-thymocyte globulin, then tacrolimus and steroids for roughly three years, was given to all recipients.

The graft tissue was processed, and this released both intraepithelial and lamina propria lymphocytes. V gave up 4 bases and J gave up 8 bases; unmatched junction bases: 14. Germline V gene data show CDR1 as SGDLS and CDR2 as YYNGEE. The CDR3 length is 16 residues. The data were produced by immunoSEQ multiplex PCR, yet TCRdb's version contains in-frame clones alone and is incomplete. Found here are approximately 16,000 clones, around 82% of them singletons; the top ten hold around 5.5%. Regarding the study as a whole: Elevated graft-versus-host to host-versus-graft clonal ratios in allografts were recorded for patients with graft-donor T cell macrochimerism. The marrow of recipients harbored GvH clones, and ileum or blood showed some of them first.

This material consisted of ileum tissue, taken 17 days after transplant. The source is a human patient who received an intestinal transplant, so some T cells may come from the graft donor. V is TRBV9 and J is TRBJ2-1; 8 bases are a match to TRBD2. The CDR3 loop is CASSPRVERELDEQFF. The CDR3 coding sequence is TGTGCCAGCAGCCCCCGGGTGGAGCGGGAGCTGGATGAGCAGTTCTTC.